This entry lists 10 T cell receptor beta chains sequenced from one sample in a study of T cell responses to AZD1222 COVID-19 vaccine. The method was immunoSEQ multiplex PCR; TCRdb's version includes in-frame clones alone and lacks a portion of them. The table has under 150,000 clones, around 94% seen once; the top ten hold 9% to 9.5%. Here the sequenced sample was peripheral blood, taken 28 days after the second AZD1222 dose. These receptors originate from an adult who received the AZD1222 COVID-19 vaccine.

The chain is built from TRBV6-5 and TRBJ1-2; maybe TRBD1 (6 bases). The CDR3 spans 14 residues. The ends were cut back, 0 bases at V and 6 bases at J, with 11 bases in the middle. From germline, CDR1 is MNHEY and CDR2 SVGAGI. In DNA form, the CDR3 reads TGTGCCAGCAGTTACTCGATGGAGGGGGATGGCTACACCTTC. Translated: CASSYSMEGDGYTF.

CDR3 sequence reads: CASSTTGESETQYF. The CDR3 coding sequence is TGTGCCAGCAGTACGACAGGAGAGTCAGAGACCCAGTACTTC. The chain uses TRBV6-2 or TRBV6-3 and TRBJ2-5; D possibly corresponds to TRBD1 (6 bases). V lost 5 bases to trimming and J lost 4 bases, with 14 bases between them. The CDR3 contains 14 residues. Germline V lookup: CDR1 MNHEY, CDR2 SVGEGT.

The chain joins TRBV19 to TRBJ2-2; 9 nucleotides align to TRBD1. The CDR3 sequence is 15 residues long. Germline V gene sequence: CDR1 LNHDA, CDR2 SQIVND (reference sequence). V gave up 1 base and J gave up 4 bases; unmatched junction bases: 1. CDR3 in DNA: TGTGCCAGTAGTATAGGGGACAGGGCCACCGGGGAGCTGTTTTTT. This gives the protein CASSIGDRATGELFF.

The chain carries TRBV6-5 and TRBJ1-1, with D perhaps TRBD1 (5 bases). Trimming cost V 2 bases and J 5 bases, with 9 bases left between them. The germline CDR1 and CDR2 sequences are MNHEY and SVGAGI. The CDR3 sequence is 13 residues long. Written as DNA, the CDR3 is TGTGCCAGCAGTTACGGCAGGGCTACTGAAGCTTTCTTT. This translates into CASSYGRATEAFF.

The V call is TRBV6-5, the J call TRBJ1-5; D remains ambiguous. The CDR3 covers 14 residues. Trimming removed 5 bases at V and 6 bases at J, with 14 bases between. Germline V gives CDR1 MNHEY, CDR2 SVGAGI. CDR3: CASSPDLSGQPQHF. The CDR3 DNA follows: TGTGCCAGCAGTCCGGACCTCTCAGGTCAGCCCCAGCATTTT.

V is TRBV7-9 and J is TRBJ2-2; tentative D call: TRBD1 (5 bases). Looked up from germline, CDR1 is SEHNR and CDR2 is FQNEAQ (reference sequence). The CDR3 is made up of 15 amino acids. Trimming removed 1 base from V and 5 bases from J, with 11 bases in between. This CDR3 reads CASSLGRVVTGELFF. The CDR3 nucleotides read TGTGCCAGCAGCTTAGGCAGGGTGGTAACCGGGGAGCTGTTTTTT.

V gene TRBV19 combines with J gene TRBJ2-2; 8 nucleotides agree with TRBD1. Germline values: CDR1 LNHDA, CDR2 SQIVND (reference sequence). V lost 7 bases and J lost 10; bases outside the gene matches: 14. This CDR3 is built from 15 residues. CDR3 nucleotide sequence: TGTGCCAGTATCGCCGGGGCAGGGGGCCCGTCGGAGCTGTTTTTT. Protein product: CASIAGAGGPSELFF.

The chain combines TRBV7-9 with TRBJ1-2, with TRBD1 matching 8 bases. CDR3 length equals 15 residues. V was pared by 1 base and J by 2 bases, with 3 bases of the junction left unmatched. Germline V gene lookup returns CDR1 SEHNR and CDR2 FQNEAQ (reference sequence). CDR3 sequence: CASSLGTGRNYGYTF. The CDR3 DNA sequence: TGTGCCAGCAGCTTAGGGACAGGGAGAAACTATGGCTACACCTTC.

This clone was seen once. CDR3: CASSLDGGASETQYF. The CDR3 DNA reads TGTGCCAGCAGCTTAGACGGGGGGGCCTCGGAGACCCAGTACTTC. The rearrangement uses TRBV7-2 and TRBJ2-5; 8 nucleotides match TRBD2. The CDR3 length is 15 residues. With V trimmed by 1 base and J by 5 bases, 6 bases remained unmatched. Germline CDR1 SGHTA, CDR2 FQGNSA.

The chain carries TRBV9 and TRBJ2-1; D gene ambiguous. Per germline, CDR1 SGDLS and CDR2 YYNGEE. V shed 0 bases and J shed 7 bases, with 5 bases lying between them. CDR3 length equals 12 residues. For the CDR3, the DNA is TGTGCCAGCAGCGTAGCGGCTAATGAGCAGTTCTTC. Translation: CASSVAANEQFF.